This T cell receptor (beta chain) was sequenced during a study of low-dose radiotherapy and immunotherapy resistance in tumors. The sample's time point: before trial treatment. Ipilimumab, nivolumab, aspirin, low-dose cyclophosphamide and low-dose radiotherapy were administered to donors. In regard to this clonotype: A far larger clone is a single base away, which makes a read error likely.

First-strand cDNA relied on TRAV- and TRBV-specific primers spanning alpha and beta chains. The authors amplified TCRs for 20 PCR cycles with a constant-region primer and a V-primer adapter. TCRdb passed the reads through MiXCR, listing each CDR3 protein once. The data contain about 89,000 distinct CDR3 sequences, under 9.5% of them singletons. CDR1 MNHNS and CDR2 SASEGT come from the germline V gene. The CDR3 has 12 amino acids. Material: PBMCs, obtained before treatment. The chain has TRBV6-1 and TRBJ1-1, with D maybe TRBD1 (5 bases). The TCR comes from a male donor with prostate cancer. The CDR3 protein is CANSPGRGSRLF. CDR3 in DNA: TGTGCCAACAGTCCGGGCCGGGGGTCTCGCCTCTTT.